Reported below is one TCR beta chain. Its target is unknown. A single record per CDR3 protein comes from TCRdb applying MiXCR to the RACE reads. Of fewer than 95,000 distinct CDR3 sequences listed, over 9.5% were seen once; the top ten hold 2% to 2.5%. Time point described: patch test 1, 2 weeks after DPC sensitization. The treatment: therapeutic diphenylcyclopropenone sensitization with weekly scalp DPC. Sequencing started from total RNA isolated from unfractionated whole blood. Germline assignment: CDR1 SQVTM and CDR2 ANQGSEA. V lost 4 bases, J lost 3 bases, and 10 bases lay in between. This CDR3 is built from 12 residues. The source of the sample is a study of human T cells and chemical hapten exposure. Study-wide results and caveats: Clustering by CDR3 similarity yielded significantly more large clusters from expanded TCRs than controls.

The rearrangement links TRBV29-1 to TRBJ2-7; unclear D gene. This sequence originates from a man aged 40-49 years with alopecia areata. Some clones in this sample may be carry-over from other donors' samples. The sample consisted of whole blood, taken in connection with sensitization to the hapten diphenylcyclopropenone (DPC). CDR3: CSVAVVGYEQYF. Here the CDR3 DNA reads TGCAGCGTTGCGGTCGTTGGCTACGAGCAGTACTTC.